The 25 T cell receptor beta chains below were found in one sample sequenced in a study of CD8+ T cells in alopecia areata. Isolated RNA was reverse transcribed into cDNA used as the sequencing template. Sequenced by immunoSEQ multiplex PCR; TCRdb stores in-frame clones only, minus some. The data contain some 110,000 clones, about two fifths of them seen just once; the ten biggest clones take up 3.1%. Sample: CD4+ T cells sorted from blood. Receptor source: a human donor with alopecia areata.

The chain links TRBV29-1 to TRBJ1-1; D is possibly TRBD1 (5 bases). The CDR3 consists of 13 residues. Germline V lookup: CDR1 SQVTM, CDR2 ANQGSEA. Trimming took 7 bases from V and 5 from J, leaving 17 bases between them. The CDR3 bases are TGCAGCGCCTATCTGACAGCGGGTACTGAAGCTTTCTTT. Translating gives CSAYLTAGTEAFF.

The genes are TRBV30 and TRBJ1-2, with D hard to call. The CDR3 length is 14 residues. The V gene lost 3 bases and the J gene lost 6 bases, with 17 bases spanning the gap. Germline V gene data show CDR1 as GTSNPN and CDR2 as SVGIG (reference sequence). CDR3 bases: TGTGCCTGGAGGACCCACGGTCTGGTGGATGGCTACACCTTC. As protein: CAWRTHGLVDGYTF.

The chain has TRBV28 and TRBJ2-7; the D is unclear. CDR1 is MDHEN and CDR2 is SYDVKM in the germline V gene. This CDR3 spans 12 amino acids. Trimming took off 4 bases at V and 3 bases at J, with 7 bases between the two ends. The CDR3 region has the DNA TGTGCCAGCAGTTCCCCCATCTACGAGCAGTACTTC. Its protein product is CASSSPIYEQYF.

This chain connects TRBV19 to TRBJ2-7; D ambiguous. The CDR3 length is 14 residues. Deletions cut 8 bases from V and 6 bases from J, with 20 bases between. The germline V gene encodes CDR1 LNHDA and CDR2 SQIVND (reference sequence). This CDR3 is CASRDQHGPTEQYF. CDR3 in DNA: TGTGCCAGTCGAGACCAACACGGTCCGACCGAGCAGTACTTC.

This chain links TRBV29-1 with TRBJ1-5; D call uncertain. V was shortened by 4 bases and J by 1 base, with 8 bases between the two germline ends. Per germline, CDR1 SQVTM and CDR2 ANQGSEA. The CDR3 loop spans 13 amino acids. CDR3 coding DNA: TGCAGCGTTGCTTCGGGGAGCAATCAGCCCCAGCATTTT. Protein sequence: CSVASGSNQPQHF.

This chain links TRBV29-1 with TRBJ2-5; a possible D gene is TRBD1 (5 bases). Trimming shortened V by 4 bases and J by 4 bases, and 25 bases separated the two germline ends. Germline values: CDR1 SQVTM, CDR2 ANQGSEA. The CDR3 covers 17 residues. The CDR3 reads CSVVLGLAAGKGETQYF. In DNA form, the CDR3 reads TGCAGCGTTGTGTTGGGTTTGGCGGCAGGGAAGGGAGAGACCCAGTACTTC.

This clone came up a few times. The chain is built from TRBV29-1 and TRBJ1-1, with D unclear. The V gene's germline CDR1 is SQVTM and CDR2 ANQGSEA. The CDR3 totals 12 residues. Trimming left V 4 bases short and J 0 bases short, with 6 bases between. The CDR3 is CSVASMNTEAFF. The CDR3 coding sequence is TGCAGCGTTGCCTCCATGAACACTGAAGCTTTCTTT. Looking up the rest from reference TRBV29-1 and TRBJ1-1 gives the full variable domain: SAVISQKPSRDICQRGTSLTIQCQVDSQVTMMFWYRQQPGQSLTLIATANQGSEATYESGFVIDKFPISRPNLTFSTLTVSNMSPEDSSIYLCSVASMNTEAFFGQGTRLTVV.

The V gene is TRBV30, the J gene TRBJ1-5; D gene unclear. The CDR3 consists of 13 residues. Between the trimmed V and J ends, which lost 1 base and 6 bases, there was a span of 10 bases. Germline CDR1 reads GTSNPN; CDR2 reads SVGIG (reference sequence). For the CDR3, the DNA is TGTGCCTGGAGTGGTAATAACGGTCAGCCCCAGCATTTT. Its protein is CAWSGNNGQPQHF. Full variable domain (rest looked up from reference TRBV30 and TRBJ1-5): SQTIHQWPATLVQPVGSPLSLECTVEGTSNPNLYWYRQAAGRGLQLLFYSVGIGQISSEVPQNLSASRPQDRQFILSSKKLLLSDSGFYLCAWSGNNGQPQHFGDGTRLSIL.

The sample holds a few counts of this clone. Other DNA sequences in this sample translate to the same CDR3. The chain employs TRBV18 and TRBJ1-1; maybe TRBD1 (5 bases). Germline loops: CDR1 KGHSH, CDR2 LQKENI. Trimming stripped 3 bases from V and 1 base from J, with 9 bases between. The CDR3 runs 14 residues. In nucleotides, the CDR3 is TGTGCCAGCTCACCCCCGGGACGGAACACTGAAGCTTTCTTT. Translating gives CASSPPGRNTEAFF.

This CDR3 reads CASSSRQGADTQYF. The DNA for the CDR3 is TGTGCCAGCAGCTCTCGACAGGGGGCAGATACGCAGTATTTT. The genes are TRBV7-2 and TRBJ2-3; 9 nucleotides match TRBD1. The germline V gene encodes CDR1 SGHTA and CDR2 FQGNSA. V shed 4 bases and J 4 bases; nucleotides not matched to a gene: 3. The CDR3 sequence is 14 residues long.

This clone was observed a handful of times. This chain uses TRBV2 with TRBJ2-5; 9 nucleotides line up with TRBD1. The CDR3 sequence is 15 residues long. V gave up 10 bases and J gave up 4 bases; unmatched junction bases: 13. Germline-derived CDR1 and CDR2 are SNHLY and FYNNEI. The CDR3 DNA is TGTGCCACAAAAGCCGGGACAGGGTCTGGAGAGACCCAGTACTTC. Translation gives CATKAGTGSGETQYF.

A few counts support this clone. The chain uses TRBV4-3 and TRBJ2-6, with D perhaps TRBD2 (7 bases). Looked up from germline, CDR1 is LGHNA and CDR2 is YSLEER. V dropped 0 bases and J dropped 2 bases, with 11 bases sitting between them. CDR3 length: 17 amino acids. The CDR3 reads CASSQEKGGAGANVLTF. The CDR3 DNA reads TGCGCCAGCAGCCAAGAGAAAGGGGGGGCTGGGGCCAACGTCCTGACTTTC.

The V gene is TRBV29-1, the J gene TRBJ2-6; TRBD1 matches at 7 bases. Germline V CDR1 and CDR2: SQVTM, ANQGSEA. The CDR3 loop spans 16 amino acids. With V trimmed by 7 bases and J by 2 bases, 11 bases remained unmatched. The CDR3 protein is CSAGEFQGAGANVLTF. CDR3 nucleotide sequence: TGCAGCGCCGGTGAGTTCCAGGGGGCTGGGGCCAACGTCCTGACTTTC.

V is TRBV28 and J is TRBJ2-7, with 8 bases matching TRBD1. The CDR3 is made up of 14 amino acids. With V trimmed by 5 bases and J by 6 bases, 9 bases remained unmatched. Per germline, CDR1 MDHEN and CDR2 SYDVKM. The CDR3 protein is CASSLDRARTEQYF. As DNA, the CDR3 is TGTGCCAGCAGTCTGGACAGGGCAAGAACCGAGCAGTACTTC.

The V gene is TRBV20-1, the J gene TRBJ1-1, with TRBD1 identical over 7 bases. CDR3 length: 11 amino acids. The V gene's germline CDR1 is DFQATT and CDR2 SNEGSKA (reference sequence). The ends lost 2 bases at V and 11 bases at J; junction bases unmatched: 5. As DNA, the CDR3 is TGCAGTGCTAGACCGGGACAGCGGGCTTTCTTT. Translating gives CSARPGQRAFF.

This chain uses TRBV27 with TRBJ2-2; the D gene is possibly TRBD1 (5 bases). CDR3 length: 15 residues. The germline V gene has CDR1 MNHEY and CDR2 SMNVEV (reference sequence). V lost 2 bases to trimming and J lost 1 base, with 8 bases between them. CDR3 in amino acids: CASSLNQGNTGELFF. The CDR3 bases are TGTGCCAGCAGTTTAAATCAGGGGAACACCGGGGAGCTGTTTTTT.

This chain connects TRBV6-6 to TRBJ2-1; D gene unclear. The V end lost 5 bases, the J end lost 0 bases, and 8 bases lay between the germline ends. CDR1 MNHNY and CDR2 SVGAGI come from the germline V gene (reference sequence). This CDR3 comprises 14 residues. CDR3 amino acids: CASSKAISYNEQFF. The CDR3 DNA reads as TGTGCCAGCAGTAAAGCAATCTCCTACAATGAGCAGTTCTTC.

V and J are TRBV28 and TRBJ2-7, with 8 bases that match TRBD1. Germline assignment: CDR1 MDHEN and CDR2 SYDVKM. V shed 7 bases, J shed 3 bases, and the junction held 11 bases outside the gene matches. This CDR3 comprises 15 residues. CDR3 DNA sequence: TGTGCCAGCACCCTAGGATCCGGGACAGGCTACGAGCAGTACTTC. This codes for CASTLGSGTGYEQYF. Using reference TRBV28 and TRBJ2-7 for the parts outside the CDR3, the full variable domain is DVKVTQSSRYLVKRTGEKVFLECVQDMDHENMFWYRQDPGLGLRLIYFSYDVKMKEKGDIPEGYSVSREKKERFSLILESASTNQTSMYLCASTLGSGTGYEQYFGPGTRLTVT.

Details on this clone: Other nucleotide sequences from this sample produce the same CDR3. The V and J genes are TRBV18 and TRBJ1-2, with TRBD1 identical over 7 bases. This CDR3 contains 12 residues. In germline, CDR1 is KGHSH, CDR2 LQKENI. V lost 2 bases and J lost 6; bases outside the gene matches: 0. The CDR3 nucleotides are TGTGCCAGCTCACCAGACAGGGATGGCTACACCTTC. This codes for CASSPDRDGYTF.

This chain connects TRBV10-3 to TRBJ2-1; D is perhaps TRBD2 (6 bases). The CDR3 length is 18 residues. CDR1 and CDR2 (germline): ENHRY, SYGVKD. Trimming removed 0 bases at V and 0 bases at J, with 15 bases between. DNA for the CDR3: TGTGCCATCAGTGAGTCGGGTGTGCGGGGTGGCTCCTACAATGAGCAGTTCTTC. Amino acids: CAISESGVRGGSYNEQFF.

CDR3 sequence (DNA): TGTGCCAGCAGACGGAGGACAGGGACTGGGGCCAACGTCCTGACTTTC. It is translated as CASRRRTGTGANVLTF. This chain joins TRBV11-2 and TRBJ2-6; TRBD1 aligns across 8 bases. There are 16 residues in the CDR3. Trimming took 6 bases from V and 2 from J; bases not matched to a gene: 6. CDR1 and CDR2 (germline): SGHAT, FQNNGV.

This clone was seen a handful of times. The rearrangement links TRBV29-1 to TRBJ1-1; no clear D gene. The germline gives CDR1 SQVTM, CDR2 ANQGSEA. V was shortened by 7 bases and J by 4 bases, with 13 bases between the two germline ends. The CDR3 totals 12 residues. CDR3 amino acids: CSAVMWGTEAFF. As DNA, the CDR3 is TGCAGCGCCGTAATGTGGGGCACTGAAGCTTTCTTT.

The chain links TRBV5-6 to TRBJ2-5; no reliable D call. Trimming pared 4 bases from V and 5 bases from J, leaving 15 bases between. The CDR3 runs 14 residues. Germline V gene sequence: CDR1 SGHDT, CDR2 YYEEEE. The CDR3 DNA reads TGTGCCAGCAGCCCCAGGCTTCTTGGGGAGACCCAGTACTTC. Amino acid sequence: CASSPRLLGETQYF.

As regards this clone: The junction differs from germline at one of its ends, possibly a read error. This rearrangement joins TRBV29-1 to TRBJ2-1; D remains unclear. CDR1 SQVTM and CDR2 ANQGSEA come from the germline V gene. The CDR3 length is 10 residues. DNA for the CDR3: TGCAGCGTTGCTTACAACGAGCAGTTCTTC. This translates into CSVAYNEQFF.

This clone was seen only a few times. The CDR3 spells CASSTRTGLANYGYTF. Written as DNA, the CDR3 is TGTGCCAGCAGCACCCGGACAGGCCTAGCTAACTATGGCTACACCTTC. This rearrangement joins TRBV7-2 to TRBJ1-2, with TRBD1 identical over 7 bases. The CDR3 has 16 residues. The germline V gene has CDR1 SGHTA and CDR2 FQGNSA. V shed 5 bases, J shed 0 bases, and the junction held 9 bases outside the gene matches.